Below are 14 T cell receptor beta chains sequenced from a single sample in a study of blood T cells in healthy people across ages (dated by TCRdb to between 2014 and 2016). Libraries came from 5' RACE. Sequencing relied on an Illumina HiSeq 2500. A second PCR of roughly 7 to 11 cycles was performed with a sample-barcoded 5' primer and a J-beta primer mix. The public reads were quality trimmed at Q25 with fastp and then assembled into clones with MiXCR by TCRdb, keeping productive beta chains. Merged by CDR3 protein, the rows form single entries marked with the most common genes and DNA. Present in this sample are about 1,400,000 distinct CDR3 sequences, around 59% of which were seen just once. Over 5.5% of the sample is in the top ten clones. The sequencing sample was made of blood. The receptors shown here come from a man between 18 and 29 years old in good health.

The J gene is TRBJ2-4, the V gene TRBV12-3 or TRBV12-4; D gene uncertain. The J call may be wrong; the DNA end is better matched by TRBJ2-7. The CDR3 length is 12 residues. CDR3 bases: TGTGCCAGCACCTTCTCAGTATACGAGCAGTACTTC. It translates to CASTFSVYEQYF.

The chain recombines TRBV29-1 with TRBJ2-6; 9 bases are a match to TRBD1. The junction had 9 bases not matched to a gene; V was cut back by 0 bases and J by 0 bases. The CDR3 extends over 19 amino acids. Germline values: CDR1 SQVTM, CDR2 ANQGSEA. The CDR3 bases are TGCAGCGTTGAAGATCTGGAGACAGGGGGTAACTCTGGGGCCAACGTCCTGACTTTC. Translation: CSVEDLETGGNSGANVLTF.

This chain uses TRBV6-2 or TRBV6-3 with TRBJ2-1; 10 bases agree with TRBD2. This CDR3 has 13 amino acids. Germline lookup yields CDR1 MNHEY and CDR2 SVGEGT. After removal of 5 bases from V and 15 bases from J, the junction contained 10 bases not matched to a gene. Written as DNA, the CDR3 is TGTGCCAGCAGTGACAGCGGGGGGGGACCTATGTTCTTC. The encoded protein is CASSDSGGGPMFF.

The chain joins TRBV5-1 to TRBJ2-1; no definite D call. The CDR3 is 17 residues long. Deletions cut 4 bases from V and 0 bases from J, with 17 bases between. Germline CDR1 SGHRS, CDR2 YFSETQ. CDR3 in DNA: TGCGCCAGCAGCCTCGAAACTTATTTGAACTCCTACAATGAGCAGTTCTTC. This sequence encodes CASSLETYLNSYNEQFF.

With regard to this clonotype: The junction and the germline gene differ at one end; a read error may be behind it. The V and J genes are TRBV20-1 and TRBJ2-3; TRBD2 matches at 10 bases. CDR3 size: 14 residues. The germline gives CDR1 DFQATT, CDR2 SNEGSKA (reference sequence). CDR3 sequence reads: CSVLSGGSTDTLYF. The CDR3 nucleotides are TGCAGTGTGCTTAGCGGGGGGAGCACAGATACGCTGTATTTT.

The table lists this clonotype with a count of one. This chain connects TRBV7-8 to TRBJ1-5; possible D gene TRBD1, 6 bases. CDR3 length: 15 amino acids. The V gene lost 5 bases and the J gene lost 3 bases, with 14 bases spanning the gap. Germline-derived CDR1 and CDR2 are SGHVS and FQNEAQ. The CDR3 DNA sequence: TGTGCCAGCAGCACATCTTCAGGGGACAATCAGCCCCAGCATTTT. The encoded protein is CASSTSSGDNQPQHF.

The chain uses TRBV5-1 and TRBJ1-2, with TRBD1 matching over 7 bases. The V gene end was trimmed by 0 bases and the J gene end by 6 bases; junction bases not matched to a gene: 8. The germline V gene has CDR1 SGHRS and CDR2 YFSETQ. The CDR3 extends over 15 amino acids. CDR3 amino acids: CASSLGQGLRDGYTF. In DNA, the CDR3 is TGCGCCAGCAGCTTGGGACAGGGCCTGAGGGATGGCTACACCTTC.

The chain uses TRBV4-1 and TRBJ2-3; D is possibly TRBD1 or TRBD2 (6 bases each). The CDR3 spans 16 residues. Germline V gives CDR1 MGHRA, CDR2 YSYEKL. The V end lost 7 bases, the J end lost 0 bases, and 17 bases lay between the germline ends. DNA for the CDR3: TGCGCCAGCACTCAGGGTCGCGGGACAAGCACAGATACGCAGTATTTT. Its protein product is CASTQGRGTSTDTQYF.

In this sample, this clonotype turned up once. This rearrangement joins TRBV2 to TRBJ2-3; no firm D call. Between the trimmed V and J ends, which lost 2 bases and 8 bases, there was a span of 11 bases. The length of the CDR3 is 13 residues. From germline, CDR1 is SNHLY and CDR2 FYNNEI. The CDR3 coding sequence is TGTGCCAGCAGTGAATTCCGAGGTCGTACGCAGTATTTT. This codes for CASSEFRGRTQYF.

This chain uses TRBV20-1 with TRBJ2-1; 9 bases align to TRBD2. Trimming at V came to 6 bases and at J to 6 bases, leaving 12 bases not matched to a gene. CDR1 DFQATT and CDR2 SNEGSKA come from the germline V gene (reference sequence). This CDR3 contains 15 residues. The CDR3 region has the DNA TGCAGTGCCGTAAGCGCGGCGGGGGGGTCCAATGAGCAGTTCTTC. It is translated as CSAVSAAGGSNEQFF.

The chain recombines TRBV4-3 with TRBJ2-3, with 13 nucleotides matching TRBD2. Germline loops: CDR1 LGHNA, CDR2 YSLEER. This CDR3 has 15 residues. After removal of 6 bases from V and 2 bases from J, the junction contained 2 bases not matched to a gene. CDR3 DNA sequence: TGCGCCAGCAGTGGGACTAGCGGGACCACAGATACGCAGTATTTT. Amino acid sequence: CASSGTSGTTDTQYF.

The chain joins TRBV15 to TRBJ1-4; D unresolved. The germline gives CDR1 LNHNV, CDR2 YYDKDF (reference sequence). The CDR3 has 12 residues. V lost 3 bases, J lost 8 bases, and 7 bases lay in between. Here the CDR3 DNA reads TGTGCCACCAGCAGTCCCGGGGAAAAACTGTTTTTT. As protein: CATSSPGEKLFF.

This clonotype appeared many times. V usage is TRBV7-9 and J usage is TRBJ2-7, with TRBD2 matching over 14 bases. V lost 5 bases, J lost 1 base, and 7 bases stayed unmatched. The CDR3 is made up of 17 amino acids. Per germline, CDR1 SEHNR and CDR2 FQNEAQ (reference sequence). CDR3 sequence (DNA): TGTGCCAGCAGCGGACTAGCGGGAGGCCTACCTTCCTACGAGCAGTACTTC. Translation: CASSGLAGGLPSYEQYF.

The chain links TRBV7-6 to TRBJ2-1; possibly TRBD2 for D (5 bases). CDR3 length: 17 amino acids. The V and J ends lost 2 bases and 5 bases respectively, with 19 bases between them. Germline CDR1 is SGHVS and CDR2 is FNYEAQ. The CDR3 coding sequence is TGTGCCAGCAGCTTATTCTCCGCGGGTCTAGTCCACAATGAGCAGTTCTTC. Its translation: CASSLFSAGLVHNEQFF.